Shown below are 32 T cell receptor beta chains from a single sample sequenced in a study of blood T cell repertoires in COVID-19 (TCRdb year 2020). Receptor libraries were prepared by the immunoSEQ multiplex PCR assay. In TCRdb, the immuneACCESS table is reduced to in-frame sequences with V and J assigned. These tables do not hold every clone; where another copy was compared, an unresolved V gene accounts for under half, and the others remain unexplained. The sample table holds 68,000 or so clones, of which around nine tenths were seen once. The top ten constitute about 7% of the sample. The specimen sequenced was peripheral blood. These TCRs come from a man aged 50-60 years with active COVID-19.

This chain uses TRBV19 with TRBJ1-1; D is possibly TRBD1 (5 bases). This CDR3 has 16 residues. The V gene lost 1 base and the J gene lost 0 bases, with 12 bases spanning the gap. Germline lookup yields CDR1 LNHDA and CDR2 SQIVND (reference sequence). Here the CDR3 reads CASSIVLGGLNTEAFF. The CDR3 region has the DNA TGTGCCAGTAGTATAGTCCTCGGGGGATTGAACACTGAAGCTTTCTTT.

J is TRBJ2-2 and V is TRBV4-1; 13 bases match TRBD2. V shed 1 base and J 3 bases; nucleotides not matched to a gene: 8. The CDR3 totals 19 residues. Germline V gene data show CDR1 as MGHRA and CDR2 as YSYEKL. The CDR3 reads CASSQGWTSGGRYTGELFF. The CDR3, as DNA: TGCGCCAGCAGCCAAGGATGGACTAGCGGGGGAAGGTACACCGGGGAGCTGTTTTTT.

The chain employs TRBV28 and TRBJ1-2; D gene uncertain. The germline V gene encodes CDR1 MDHEN and CDR2 SYDVKM. The CDR3 length is 13 residues. The V end lost 6 bases, the J end lost 0 bases, and 8 bases lay between the germline ends. CDR3 residues: CASSIGANYGYTF. DNA for the CDR3: TGTGCCAGCAGCATCGGGGCTAACTATGGCTACACCTTC.

V is TRBV6-5 and J is TRBJ2-3; TRBD1 agrees at 8 bases. The CDR3 loop spans 14 amino acids. CDR1 is MNHEY and CDR2 is SVGAGI in the germline V gene. V lost 6 bases, J lost 0 bases, and 2 bases stayed unmatched. The chain's CDR3 is CASSWDRSTDTQYF. The DNA for the CDR3 is TGTGCCAGCAGCTGGGACAGGAGCACAGATACGCAGTATTTT.

Points on this clone: At one end the junction does not follow the germline gene, possibly because of a read error. The chain combines TRBV18 with TRBJ2-1, with no clear D. This CDR3 is 12 amino acids long. Germline-derived CDR1 and CDR2 are KGHSH and LQKENI. CDR3 region: CASSPQLSELFF. The CDR3 region has the DNA TGTGCCAGCTCACCTCAACTTTCGGAGCTGTTCTTC.

This clone appeared once. This chain uses TRBV18 with TRBJ2-7; no clear D. The CDR3 covers 13 residues. Per germline, CDR1 KGHSH and CDR2 LQKENI. V lost 2 bases to trimming and J lost 2 bases, with 7 bases between them. CDR3 in DNA: TGTGCCAGCTCACCAGTCAGTCCCTACGAGCAGTACTTC. Translating it yields CASSPVSPYEQYF. The variable domain in full, with the rest retrieved from reference TRBV18 and TRBJ2-7, is NAGVMQNPRHLVRRRGQEARLRCSPMKGHSHVYWYRQLPEEGLKFMVYLQKENIIDESGMPKERFSAEFPKEGPSILRIQQVVRGDSAAYFCASSPVSPYEQYFGPGTRLTVT.

The chain is built from TRBV7-9 and TRBJ2-7; D possibly corresponds to TRBD1 (6 bases). Germline-derived CDR1 and CDR2 are SEHNR and FQNEAQ (reference sequence). This CDR3 comprises 13 residues. V lost 5 bases and J 5 bases, leaving 13 bases between the germline ends. DNA for the CDR3: TGTGCCAGCAGCGCACAGGGTCTGGACGAGCAGTACTTC. Its translation is CASSAQGLDEQYF.

Note on this clone: This sample includes further DNA sequences coding for the same CDR3. The CDR3 sequence is CASSQDPGGYNEQFF. Written as DNA, the CDR3 is TGCGCCAGCAGCCAGGACCCCGGGGGGTACAATGAGCAGTTCTTC. This chain connects TRBV4-1 to TRBJ2-1; 7 nucleotides align to TRBD2. This CDR3 region has 15 residues. The trim removed 3 bases at V and 4 bases at J, leaving 6 bases unmatched. Germline CDR1 and CDR2: MGHRA and YSYEKL.

J is TRBJ1-2 and V is TRBV6-6; D may be TRBD1 (6 bases). The CDR3 covers 14 residues. V was cut by 6 bases and J by 3 bases, with 14 bases left in between. The germline V gene has CDR1 MNHNY and CDR2 SVGAGI (reference sequence). The CDR3 region is CASRTGGRDYGYTF. The CDR3, as DNA: TGTGCCAGCAGAACCGGGGGGCGCGACTATGGCTACACCTTC.

The chain's CDR3 is CASRPGWGTEAFF. CDR3 bases: TGTGCCAGCCGTCCGGGGTGGGGCACTGAAGCTTTCTTT. V gene TRBV7-2 combines with J gene TRBJ1-1; no clear D. V lost 8 bases and J 4 bases, leaving 14 bases between the germline ends. The CDR3 extends over 13 amino acids. Germline V gene lookup returns CDR1 SGHTA and CDR2 FQGNSA. Full variable domain (missing parts from reference TRBV7-2 and TRBJ1-1): GAGVSQSPSNKVTEKGKDVELRCDPISGHTALYWYRQSLGQGLEFLIYFQGNSAPDKSGLPSDRFSAERTGGSVSTLTIQRTQQEDSAVYLCASRPGWGTEAFFGQGTRLTVV.

The chain couples TRBV5-1 to TRBJ1-4; D unclear. The CDR3 runs to 13 residues. V dropped 2 bases and J dropped 7 bases, with 9 bases sitting between them. Per germline, CDR1 SGHRS and CDR2 YFSETQ. The CDR3 loop reads CASSFGSGEKLFF. The CDR3, as DNA: TGCGCCAGCAGCTTTGGGAGCGGTGAAAAACTGTTTTTT.

The CDR3 protein is CASREPQHF. CDR3 sequence (DNA): TGTGCCAGCCGTGAGCCCCAGCATTTT. The V call is TRBV7-3, the J call TRBJ1-5, with unresolved D. This CDR3 region has 9 residues. CDR1 SGHTA and CDR2 FQGTGA come from the germline V gene. V lost 8 bases, J lost 8 bases, and 4 bases lay in between.

CDR3 DNA sequence: TGTGCCAGCAGCCCTCACTATCATGAAGCTTTCTTT. Amino acid sequence: CASSPHYHEAFF. The chain joins TRBV7-9 to TRBJ1-1; no definite D call. The CDR3 totals 12 residues. The V end lost 5 bases, the J end lost 7 bases, and 11 bases lay between the germline ends. Per germline, CDR1 SEHNR and CDR2 FQNEAQ (reference sequence).

The chain links TRBV2 to TRBJ2-7, with a possible D match to TRBD1 (8 bases). With 4 bases removed from V and 2 bases from J, the gap between germline ends came to 12 bases. Germline V gives CDR1 SNHLY, CDR2 FYNNEI. The CDR3 runs to 14 residues. The CDR3 loop reads CASSGTGGAYEQYF. Written as DNA, the CDR3 is TGTGCCAGCAGTGGAACAGGGGGGGCCTACGAGCAGTACTTC.

The chain is built from TRBV7-2 and TRBJ1-1; 8 nucleotides align to TRBD1. V dropped 5 bases and J dropped 0; count of bases not matched to a gene: 8. Germline CDR1 is SGHTA and CDR2 is FQGNSA. The CDR3 covers 16 residues. The CDR3 reads CASSLYGQGMNTEAFF. Here the CDR3 DNA reads TGTGCCAGCAGCCTATATGGACAGGGAATGAACACTGAAGCTTTCTTT.

The rearrangement joins TRBV5-1 to TRBJ1-3; TRBD1 matches 7 bases. The germline CDR1 and CDR2 sequences are SGHRS and YFSETQ. V was clipped by 0 bases and J by 6 bases; unmatched bases: 6. The CDR3 has 15 residues. The DNA of the CDR3 is TGCGCCAGCAGCTTGGCCAGAGGGACAGCAAACACCATATATTTT. It is translated as CASSLARGTANTIYF.

This clone was counted a single time. J is TRBJ2-7 and V is TRBV3-1 (or the pseudogene TRBV3-2), with 7 bases lining up with TRBD2. V shed 2 bases, J shed 1 base, and the junction held 5 bases outside the gene matches. The CDR3 covers 15 residues. The V gene's germline CDR1 is LGHDT and CDR2 YNNKEL (reference sequence). CDR3 residues: CASSQFPSGSYEQYF. CDR3 DNA: TGTGCCAGCAGCCAATTCCCTAGCGGTTCCTACGAGCAGTACTTC.

This sequence joins TRBV4-2 and TRBJ2-1; a weak D match, TRBD1 (5 bases). The V gene lost 0 bases and the J gene lost 7 bases, with 13 bases spanning the gap. Germline CDR1 is LGHNA and CDR2 is YNFKEQ. The CDR3 extends over 15 amino acids. The CDR3 coding sequence is TGTGCCAGCAGCCAAGAGTCTGGGCCAGGGAATGAGCAGTTCTTC. Translation: CASSQESGPGNEQFF.

This clone came up a few times. The DNA of the CDR3 is TGTGCCAGCAGTGCAGACATTTCCTATGGCTACACCTTC. It yields the protein CASSADISYGYTF. This rearrangement joins TRBV2 to TRBJ1-2; unclear D gene. The V end was cut by 4 bases, the J end by 4 bases, with 10 bases between. CDR1 and CDR2 from the germline V gene are SNHLY and FYNNEI. This CDR3 is 13 amino acids long. Variable domain in full (rest from reference TRBV2 and TRBJ1-2): EPEVTQTPSHQVTQMGQEVILRCVPISNHLYFYWYRQILGQKVEFLVSFYNNEISEKSEIFDDQFSVERPDGSNFTLKIRSTKLEDSAMYFCASSADISYGYTFGSGTRLTVV.

This CDR3 is CASSQATSYEQYF. The DNA of the CDR3 is TGTGCCAGCAGCCAAGCCACTTCCTACGAGCAGTACTTC. The chain is built from TRBV4-2 and TRBJ2-7; no definite D call. CDR1 and CDR2 from the germline V gene are LGHNA and YNFKEQ. V lost 1 base, J lost 1 base, and 5 bases lay in between. The CDR3 is 13 amino acids.

V is TRBV30 and J is TRBJ1-4, with D maybe TRBD1 (5 bases). The CDR3 spans 15 residues. V was shortened by 2 bases and J by 1 base, with 11 bases between the two germline ends. CDR1 is GTSNPN, CDR2 SVGIG, per germline (reference sequence). In DNA form, the CDR3 reads TGTGCCTGGAGTACTGGGCAGGGAACTAATGAAAAACTGTTTTTT. This translates into CAWSTGQGTNEKLFF.

This chain joins TRBV28 and TRBJ1-6; 11 bases line up with TRBD1. The CDR3 sequence is 19 residues long. The trim removed 3 bases at V and 1 base at J, leaving 8 bases unmatched. Germline V lookup: CDR1 MDHEN, CDR2 SYDVKM. CDR3 residues: CASSFRLGQGESYNSPLHF. The CDR3 nucleotides are TGTGCCAGCAGTTTTCGACTGGGACAGGGGGAGTCCTATAATTCACCCCTCCACTTT.

The chain joins TRBV18 to TRBJ2-7; 11 bases are a match to TRBD2. There are 16 residues in the CDR3. Germline V lookup: CDR1 KGHSH, CDR2 LQKENI. V dropped 3 bases and J dropped 2; count of bases not matched to a gene: 6. The CDR3 DNA is TGTGCCAGCTCACCCGTTACTAGCGGGAGCACCTACGAGCAGTACTTC. This gives the protein CASSPVTSGSTYEQYF.

V usage is TRBV9 and J usage is TRBJ1-1, with D possibly being TRBD1 (6 bases). This CDR3 spans 16 amino acids. Trimming removed 6 bases from V and 2 bases from J, with 20 bases in between. Germline CDR1 reads SGDLS; CDR2 reads YYNGEE. CDR3 residues: CASTPTSTGGNTEAFF. CDR3 in DNA: TGTGCCAGCACTCCCACGTCGACAGGAGGAAACACTGAAGCTTTCTTT.

The chain has TRBV6-2 or TRBV6-3 and TRBJ2-7; 8 bases are a match to TRBD2. With 6 bases clipped from V and 4 bases from J, the junction kept 11 bases outside the gene matches. The CDR3 runs to 15 residues. CDR1 is MNHEY and CDR2 is SVGEGT in the germline V gene. The CDR3 DNA reads TGTGCCAGCAGCAGGCAGGCGGGGGGAAAATACGAGCAGTACTTC. Translating it yields CASSRQAGGKYEQYF.

This clone was seen a handful of times. The CDR3 reads CASSLGAGREAEQYF. CDR3 sequence (DNA): TGTGCCAGCAGCTTAGGGGCAGGCAGGGAAGCCGAGCAGTACTTC. The chain has TRBV7-3 and TRBJ2-7, with D possibly TRBD1 on 5 matching bases. CDR1 is SGHTA and CDR2 is FQGTGA in the germline V gene. The V end was cut by 2 bases, the J end by 6 bases, with 17 bases between. The CDR3 covers 15 residues.

This chain joins TRBV28 and TRBJ2-5, with D uncertain. Germline V gene lookup returns CDR1 MDHEN and CDR2 SYDVKM. The CDR3 covers 14 residues. V was shortened by 3 bases and J by 5 bases, with 13 bases between the two germline ends. CDR3: CASSLGQKWETQYF. DNA for the CDR3: TGTGCCAGCAGTTTGGGCCAAAAATGGGAGACCCAGTACTTC.

V is TRBV18 and J is TRBJ2-5, with 7 positions matching TRBD1. Trimming took 5 bases from V and 2 from J; bases not matched to a gene: 2. This CDR3 has 13 residues. Germline CDR1 reads KGHSH; CDR2 reads LQKENI. CDR3 sequence: CASSSGQQETQYF. CDR3 sequence (DNA): TGTGCCAGCTCATCGGGACAGCAAGAGACCCAGTACTTC.

The genes are TRBV11-2 and TRBJ1-1; D remains ambiguous. V was shortened by 5 bases and J by 7 bases, with 14 bases between the two germline ends. CDR1 and CDR2 (germline): SGHAT, FQNNGV. The CDR3 loop spans 13 amino acids. Written as DNA, the CDR3 is TGTGCCAGCAGCCTAGTACGACTTCATGAAGCTTTCTTT. This translates into CASSLVRLHEAFF.

V gene TRBV28 combines with J gene TRBJ1-5, with D perhaps matching TRBD1 (6 bases). There are 14 residues in the CDR3. From germline, CDR1 is MDHEN and CDR2 SYDVKM. V dropped 5 bases and J dropped 5 bases, with 13 bases sitting between them. CDR3 in amino acids: CASSLGGGHQPQHF. CDR3 bases: TGTGCCAGCAGTCTTGGGGGGGGGCATCAGCCCCAGCATTTT.

The V and J genes are TRBV5-1 and TRBJ1-2, with a possible D match to TRBD1 (5 bases). The germline V and J ends were trimmed by 4 bases and 12 bases, with 25 bases remaining between them. The CDR3 extends over 15 amino acids. CDR1 is SGHRS and CDR2 is YFSETQ in the germline V gene. The CDR3 region is CASSISDTARADNTF. Here the CDR3 DNA reads TGCGCCAGCAGCATTTCGGACACGGCTCGCGCCGACAACACCTTC.

This chain connects TRBV9 to TRBJ1-2; maybe TRBD1 (6 bases). V was cut by 3 bases and J by 7 bases, with 16 bases left in between. The CDR3 runs to 14 residues. From germline, CDR1 is SGDLS and CDR2 YYNGEE. The CDR3 sequence: CASSGDKAGGGYTF. The CDR3 DNA is TGTGCCAGCAGCGGGGACAAAGCTGGGGGTGGCTACACCTTC.